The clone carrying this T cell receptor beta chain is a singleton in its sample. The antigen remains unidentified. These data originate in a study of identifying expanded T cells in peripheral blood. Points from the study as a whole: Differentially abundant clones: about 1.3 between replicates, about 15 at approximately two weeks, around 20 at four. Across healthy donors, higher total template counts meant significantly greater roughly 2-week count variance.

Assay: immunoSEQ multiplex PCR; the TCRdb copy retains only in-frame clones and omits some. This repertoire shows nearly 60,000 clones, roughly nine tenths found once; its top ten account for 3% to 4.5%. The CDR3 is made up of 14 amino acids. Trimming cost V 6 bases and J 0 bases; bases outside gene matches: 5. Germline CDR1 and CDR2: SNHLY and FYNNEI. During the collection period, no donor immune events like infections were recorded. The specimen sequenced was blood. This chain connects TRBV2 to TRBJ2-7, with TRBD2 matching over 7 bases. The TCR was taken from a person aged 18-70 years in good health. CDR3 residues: CASRGEGLSYEQYF. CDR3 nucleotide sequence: TGTGCCAGCAGGGGGGAGGGGCTCTCCTACGAGCAGTACTTC.